This T cell receptor beta chain was recorded in a study of identical twins. The study's findings and limits: Some out-of-frame alpha sequences were shared by twins, and these showed excess low generation probability. Invariant MAIT and iNKT cells may have partly biased zero-insertion analyses.

A universal primer site was incorporated via template switching, and the cDNA contained unique molecular identifiers. One entry per CDR3 protein, called by TCRdb with MiXCR from the 5' RACE reads. In the table there are 650,000 to 800,000 distinct CDR3 sequences, around 8.6% of which are singletons. V lost 2 bases and J lost 0; bases outside the gene matches: 9. This CDR3 has 17 residues. This clonotype was found many times. What it recognizes is unknown. The sample was also linked to a second study, of yellow fever vaccine responses in identical twins.

The specimen sequenced was PBMCs. This receptor was obtained from a woman aged 18 to 35 in good health. The chain joins TRBV12-3 or TRBV12-4 to TRBJ1-2; TRBD1 agrees at 7 bases. CDR3 DNA sequence: TGTGCCAGCAGTTTATTTGGCACAGGGGCGGCTAACTATGGCTACACCTTC. Its translation is CASSLFGTGAANYGYTF.